This T cell receptor (beta chain) appears in the sequencing data of a study of blood T cell repertoires in COVID-19. The overall study: Whether acute or convalescent, the COVID-19 samples came from the United States, Italy and Spain. In each case, the material was cDNA or gDNA derived from T cells, B-cell-depleted T cells, or PBMCs.

There are 15 residues in the CDR3. V lost 5 bases to trimming and J lost 0 bases, with 14 bases between them. The V gene's germline CDR1 is LNHDA and CDR2 SQIVND (reference sequence). Enrolment of Seattle patients took place during active infection, and they were followed longitudinally. Study processing details: Amplifying reference gene primers gave estimates of nucleated cell counts. The data were produced by immunoSEQ multiplex PCR, yet TCRdb's version contains in-frame clones alone and is incomplete. The V and J calls and clone size are taken from that table; D and trimming were inferred from the DNA. Of around 340,000 clones listed, roughly nine tenths are singletons.

This receptor was taken from a woman aged 60-75 years with COVID-19, enrolled during active disease. The gene calls are TRBV19 and TRBJ2-7; a weak D match, TRBD2 (7 bases). Sample: peripheral blood. CDR3: CASSLGAGDSYEQYF. CDR3 nucleotide sequence: TGTGCCAGTAGTTTGGGGGCGGGGGACTCCTACGAGCAGTACTTC.